Given below is one T cell receptor (beta chain) in context. Its antigen is still unknown. This sample stems from a study of multiple sclerosis patients with progressive multifocal leukoencephalopathy. Libraries were prepared by immunoSEQ multiplex PCR; TCRdb keeps only in-frame clonotypes and omits some of them. The data hold more than 30,000 clones, with about 91% observed a single time. Time point specified: before natalizumab initiation. Before the first natalizumab infusion, T0 blood samples were taken. Notes on the study in general: Findings may reflect JC virus infection or just general immunocompromise.

The J segment lost 6 bases and the V segment lost 6 bases, leaving 2 bases of the junction unmatched. The CDR3 has 13 residues. The germline V gene has CDR1 ENHRY and CDR2 SYGVKD. The rearrangement links TRBV10-3 to TRBJ1-4, with TRBD1 matching over 9 bases. The sequencing sample was made of PBMCs. The TCR was taken from a human donor with multiple sclerosis. CDR3 sequence (DNA): TGTGCCATCAGCCGGGACAGGGATGAAAAACTGTTTTTT. Its translation: CAISRDRDEKLFF.